This T cell receptor (beta chain) was sequenced in a study of CD8+ T cells in alopecia areata. Study-level findings and limits: Alopecia totalis/universalis scalp especially showed more expanded CD8+ clones than normal scalp.

Extracted from the samples, RNA was reverse transcribed into cDNA to serve as the sequencing template. The method was immunoSEQ multiplex PCR; TCRdb's version includes in-frame clones alone and lacks a portion of them. This sample has about 120,000 clones, with roughly 60% found just once. This clone has only a few counts. As yet, its antigen is unknown. Regarding treatment: oral pan-JAK inhibitor, 5-10 mg twice daily. Trimming took 4 bases from V and 3 from J; bases not matched to a gene: 5. Germline V gene lookup returns CDR1 MNHNS and CDR2 SASEGT. CDR3 length equals 15 residues. This chain joins TRBV6-1 and TRBJ2-5; TRBD2 matches at 10 bases. Specimen: CD8+ T cells sorted from blood, collected at week 4, from a patient treated with tofacitinib. This TCR was sampled from a human donor with alopecia areata. The CDR3: CASSVLAGAEETQYF. The CDR3 coding sequence is TGTGCCAGCAGTGTTCTAGCGGGGGCCGAAGAGACCCAGTACTTC.